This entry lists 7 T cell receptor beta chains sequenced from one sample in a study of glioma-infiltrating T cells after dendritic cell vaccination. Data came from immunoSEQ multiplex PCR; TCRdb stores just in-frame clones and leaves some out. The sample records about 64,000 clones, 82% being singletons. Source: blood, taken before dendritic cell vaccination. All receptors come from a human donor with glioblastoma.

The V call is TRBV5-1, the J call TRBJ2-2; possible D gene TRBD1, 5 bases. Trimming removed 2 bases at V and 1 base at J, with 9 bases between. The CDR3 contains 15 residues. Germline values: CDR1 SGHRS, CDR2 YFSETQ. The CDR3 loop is CASSLLTGNTGELFF. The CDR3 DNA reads TGCGCCAGCAGCTTATTAACAGGGAACACCGGGGAGCTGTTTTTT.

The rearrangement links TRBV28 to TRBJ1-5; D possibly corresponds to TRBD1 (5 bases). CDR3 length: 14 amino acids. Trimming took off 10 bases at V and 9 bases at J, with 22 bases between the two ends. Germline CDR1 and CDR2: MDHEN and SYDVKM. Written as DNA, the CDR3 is TGTGCCATCAATGGGGGGTGGGGCCGCCGGCCCCAGCATTTT. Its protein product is CAINGGWGRRPQHF.

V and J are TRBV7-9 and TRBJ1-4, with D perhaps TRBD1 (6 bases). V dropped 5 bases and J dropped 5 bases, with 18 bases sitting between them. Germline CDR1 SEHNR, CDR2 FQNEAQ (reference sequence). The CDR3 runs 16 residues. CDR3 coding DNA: TGTGCCAGCAGCGGGAGCCCCAGGGGAGTGAATGAAAAACTGTTTTTT. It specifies CASSGSPRGVNEKLFF. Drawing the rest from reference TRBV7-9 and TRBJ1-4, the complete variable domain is DTGVSQNPRHKITKRGQNVTFRCDPISEHNRLYWYRQTLGQGPEFLTYFQNEAQLEKSRLLSDRFSAERPKGSFSTLEIQRTEQGDSAMYLCASSGSPRGVNEKLFFGSGTQLSVL.

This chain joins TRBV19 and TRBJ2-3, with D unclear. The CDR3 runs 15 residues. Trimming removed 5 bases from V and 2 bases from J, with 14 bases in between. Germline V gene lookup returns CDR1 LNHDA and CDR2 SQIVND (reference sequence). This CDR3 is CASSLRVRITDTQYF. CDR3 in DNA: TGTGCCAGTAGTCTCCGGGTAAGGATCACAGATACGCAGTATTTT.

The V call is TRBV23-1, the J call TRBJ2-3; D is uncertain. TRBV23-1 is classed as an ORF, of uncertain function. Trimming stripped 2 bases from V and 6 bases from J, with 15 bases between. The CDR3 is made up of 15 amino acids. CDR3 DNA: TGCGCCAGCAGTCAAACCACACGGAGCCAGGATACGCAGTATTTT. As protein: CASSQTTRSQDTQYF.

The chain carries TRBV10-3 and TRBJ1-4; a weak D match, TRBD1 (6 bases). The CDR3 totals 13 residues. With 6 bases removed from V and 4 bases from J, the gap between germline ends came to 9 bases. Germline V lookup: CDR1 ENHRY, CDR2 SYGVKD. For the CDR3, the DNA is TGTGCCATCAGGGACAGCGGTAATGAAAAACTGTTTTTT. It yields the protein CAIRDSGNEKLFF.

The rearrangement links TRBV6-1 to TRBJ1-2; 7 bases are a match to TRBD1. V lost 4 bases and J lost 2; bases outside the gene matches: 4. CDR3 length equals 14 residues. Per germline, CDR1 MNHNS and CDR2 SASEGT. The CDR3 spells CASSVQGLNYGYTF. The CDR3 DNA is TGTGCCAGCAGTGTACAGGGGTTGAACTATGGCTACACCTTC.